Following are 16 T cell receptor beta chains from one sample sequenced in a study of T cell responses to AZD1222 COVID-19 vaccine. Produced via immunoSEQ multiplex PCR; TCRdb's table is partial and in-frame only. The sample holds more than 95,000 clones, roughly 88% seen once. Specimen: peripheral blood, collected on day 0 of AZD1222 vaccination. The source of these receptors is an adult in good health.

J is TRBJ1-1 and V is TRBV5-1, with TRBD1 matching 8 bases. The CDR3 totals 16 residues. Per the germline V gene, CDR1 is SGHRS and CDR2 is YFSETQ. V shed 3 bases and J 0 bases; nucleotides not matched to a gene: 7. The CDR3 DNA sequence: TGCGCCAGCAGCTCTCAGGGGGCGGGCATGAACACTGAAGCTTTCTTT. Amino acid sequence: CASSSQGAGMNTEAFF. Variable domain in full (rest from reference TRBV5-1 and TRBJ1-1): KAGVTQTPRYLIKTRGQQVTLSCSPISGHRSVSWYQQTPGQGLQFLFEYFSETQRNKGNFPGRFSGRQFSNSRSEMNVSTLELGDSALYLCASSSQGAGMNTEAFFGQGTRLTVV.

This chain joins TRBV4-3 and TRBJ1-3; D gene uncertain. V was cut by 0 bases and J by 1 base, with 7 bases left in between. Germline V gives CDR1 LGHNA, CDR2 YSLEER. This CDR3 has 15 amino acids. CDR3 sequence: CASSQEEVSGNTIYF. The DNA for the CDR3 is TGCGCCAGCAGCCAAGAAGAAGTTTCTGGAAACACCATATATTTT.

Turning to this clone: Other DNA sequences in the same sample also yield this CDR3. The DNA of the CDR3 is TGCGCCAGCAGTAGGACAGCCACTGAAGCTTTCTTT. It specifies CASSRTATEAFF. The V and J genes are TRBV10-2 and TRBJ1-1, with D possibly being TRBD1 (6 bases). Germline CDR1 is WSHSY and CDR2 is SAAADI. The CDR3 totals 12 residues. V was clipped by 5 bases and J by 4 bases, with 8 bases between them.

This clone was found a few times. In DNA, the CDR3 is TGTGCCAGTAGTATCGGCGGGGGGACCCCACATGAGCAGTTCTTC. Translating it yields CASSIGGGTPHEQFF. This chain links TRBV19 with TRBJ2-1; 8 nucleotides align to TRBD2. This CDR3 contains 15 residues. Germline lookup yields CDR1 LNHDA and CDR2 SQIVND (reference sequence). J was trimmed by 8 bases and V by 3 bases; bases with no gene match: 9. Together with reference TRBV19 and TRBJ2-1, the CDR3 gives the full variable domain: DGGITQSPKYLFRKEGQNVTLSCEQNLNHDAMYWYRQDPGQGLRLIYYSQIVNDFQKGDIAEGYSVSREKKESFPLTVTSAQKNPTAFYLCASSIGGGTPHEQFFGPGTRLTVL.

This clone appeared once. This chain links TRBV9 with TRBJ1-3, with 7 bases fitting TRBD1. Unmatched junction bases numbered 5, after V lost 3 bases and J lost 2 bases. CDR3 length equals 15 residues. The germline V gene encodes CDR1 SGDLS and CDR2 YYNGEE. The chain's CDR3 is CASSAEGQPGNTIYF. Written as DNA, the CDR3 is TGTGCCAGCAGCGCCGAGGGACAGCCTGGAAACACCATATATTTT.

This clone was found once. DNA of the CDR3: TGTGCCAGCAGTTACTCGAGTGGGGTTGACTATGGCTACACCTTC. Translation gives CASSYSSGVDYGYTF. The rearrangement links TRBV6-5 to TRBJ1-2; D is uncertain. CDR3 length: 15 residues. The V and J ends lost 0 bases and 3 bases respectively, with 11 bases between them. Germline CDR1 reads MNHEY; CDR2 reads SVGAGI.

The chain employs TRBV6-6 and TRBJ2-7; D possibly corresponds to TRBD2 (6 bases). CDR1 MNHNY and CDR2 SVGAGI come from the germline V gene (reference sequence). The germline V and J ends were trimmed by 3 bases and 5 bases, with 11 bases remaining between them. This CDR3 comprises 13 residues. The CDR3 DNA sequence: TGTGCCAGCAGTTATAGCCGGGGGAACGAGCAGTACTTC. This sequence encodes CASSYSRGNEQYF.

V usage is TRBV7-8 and J usage is TRBJ2-5, with D uncertain. The CDR3 contains 13 residues. Germline V CDR1 and CDR2: SGHVS, FQNEAQ. Between the trimmed V and J ends, which lost 5 bases and 5 bases, there was a span of 12 bases. The chain's CDR3 is CASSQRIGETQYF. The CDR3 DNA reads TGTGCCAGCAGCCAGAGGATAGGGGAGACCCAGTACTTC.

CDR3 sequence: CSASAGSGNTEAFF. DNA of the CDR3: TGCAGTGCTAGTGCTGGGTCTGGGAACACTGAAGCTTTCTTT. The gene calls are TRBV20-1 and TRBJ1-1; D is unresolved. V was trimmed by 3 bases and J by 1 base, leaving 12 bases between them. This CDR3 is 14 amino acids long. The germline CDR1 and CDR2 sequences are DFQATT and SNEGSKA (reference sequence).

J is TRBJ2-3 and V is TRBV6-4, with D unresolved. This CDR3 region has 15 residues. V was trimmed by 0 bases and J by 4 bases, leaving 11 bases between them. Germline CDR1 is MRHNA and CDR2 is SNTAGT. CDR3 coding DNA: TGTGCCAGCAGTGACTCGAGTCTAGGCGCAGATACGCAGTATTTT. Protein sequence: CASSDSSLGADTQYF.

This CDR3 reads CASSLEWRGREKLFF. CDR3 nucleotides: TGTGCCAGCAGCTTAGAATGGAGGGGGAGGGAAAAACTGTTTTTT. The chain recombines TRBV11-3 with TRBJ1-4; tentative D call: TRBD1 (6 bases). The germline CDR1 and CDR2 sequences are SGHNT and YENEEA. The CDR3 covers 15 residues. V was clipped by 0 bases and J by 8 bases, with 13 bases between them. Full variable domain (missing parts from reference TRBV11-3 and TRBJ1-4): EAGVVQSPRYKIIEKKQPVAFWCNPISGHNTLYWYLQNLGQGPELLIRYENEEAVDDSQLPKDRFSAERLKGVDSTLKIQPAELGDSAVYLCASSLEWRGREKLFFGSGTQLSVL.

V usage is TRBV24-1 and J usage is TRBJ1-1; D remains ambiguous. The CDR3 has 14 residues. The germline V gene encodes CDR1 KGHDR and CDR2 SFDVKD. The ends were cut back, 4 bases at V and 4 bases at J, with 12 bases in the middle. The CDR3 loop is CATSDPASGTEAFF. CDR3 sequence (DNA): TGTGCCACCAGTGACCCTGCCTCTGGCACTGAAGCTTTCTTT.

The chain is built from TRBV19 and TRBJ2-1; TRBD2 is a possible D gene (6 bases). This CDR3 contains 16 residues. Deletions cut 5 bases from V and 4 bases from J, with 18 bases between. Germline CDR1 LNHDA, CDR2 SQIVND (reference sequence). DNA of the CDR3: TGTGCCAGTAGTGATTTTGGCGGGGAACCTTACAATGAGCAGTTCTTC. Its protein is CASSDFGGEPYNEQFF. The full variable domain, rest sourced from reference TRBV19 and TRBJ2-1, is DGGITQSPKYLFRKEGQNVTLSCEQNLNHDAMYWYRQDPGQGLRLIYYSQIVNDFQKGDIAEGYSVSREKKESFPLTVTSAQKNPTAFYLCASSDFGGEPYNEQFFGPGTRLTVL.

This chain joins TRBV10-1 and TRBJ2-2; D is uncertain. The CDR3 extends over 16 amino acids. CDR1 and CDR2 from the germline V gene are WNHNN and SYGVQD (reference sequence). The V end was cut by 10 bases, the J end by 0 bases, with 18 bases between. CDR3 bases: TGCGCCACCCTAGAGCTAGAGATTGCGAACACCGGGGAGCTGTTTTTT. It codes for CATLELEIANTGELFF.

The chain couples TRBV7-9 to TRBJ2-2, with TRBD1 matching 9 bases. The junction had 8 bases not matched to a gene; V was cut back by 4 bases and J by 8 bases. CDR3 length equals 15 residues. Germline assignment: CDR1 SEHNR and CDR2 FQNEAQ (reference sequence). CDR3: CASSYPGQGTGELFF. CDR3 in DNA: TGTGCCAGCAGCTATCCGGGACAGGGAACGGGGGAGCTGTTTTTT.

V is TRBV19 and J is TRBJ2-3; 10 bases are shared with TRBD2. The germline V gene has CDR1 LNHDA and CDR2 SQIVND (reference sequence). There are 14 residues in the CDR3. Trimming cost V 7 bases and J 6 bases; bases outside gene matches: 7. CDR3 bases: TGTGCCAGTACCAAACTAGCGGGATCGGATACGCAGTATTTT. It encodes CASTKLAGSDTQYF.